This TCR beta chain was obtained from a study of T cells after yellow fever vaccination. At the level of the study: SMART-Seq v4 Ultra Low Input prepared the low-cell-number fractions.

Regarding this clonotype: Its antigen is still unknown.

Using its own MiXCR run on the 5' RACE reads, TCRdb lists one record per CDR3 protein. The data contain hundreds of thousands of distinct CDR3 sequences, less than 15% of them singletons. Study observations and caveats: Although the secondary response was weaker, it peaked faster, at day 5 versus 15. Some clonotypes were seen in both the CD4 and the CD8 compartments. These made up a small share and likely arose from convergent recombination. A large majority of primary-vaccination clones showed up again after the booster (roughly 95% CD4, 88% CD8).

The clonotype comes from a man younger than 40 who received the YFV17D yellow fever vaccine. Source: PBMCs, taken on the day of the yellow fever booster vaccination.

The CDR3 loop reads CASRQTTKYEQYF. In nucleotides, the CDR3 is TGTGCCAGCAGACAGACAACTAAATACGAGCAGTACTTC. This rearrangement joins TRBV12-3 or TRBV12-4 to TRBJ2-7, with unresolved D. The CDR3 is 13 amino acids. Between the trimmed V and J ends, which lost 6 bases and 4 bases, there was a span of 13 bases.